This T cell receptor (beta chain) was identified during a study of blood T cells in healthy people across ages. Primed by a sample-barcoded 5' primer and a J-beta primer mix, a second PCR proceeded for about 6 to 12 cycles. Each CDR3 protein is one row after TCRdb ran MiXCR on the 5' RACE reads. The repertoire holds approximately 1,700,000 distinct CDR3 sequences, with roughly 43% as singletons. The sequenced sample was blood. The source of this sequence is a human donor in good health.

Here the CDR3 reads CASSDGRGDTQYF. As DNA, the CDR3 is TGTGCCAGCAGTGATGGGCGGGGGGATACGCAGTATTTT. The chain employs TRBV6-5 and TRBJ2-3; 7 bases are a match to TRBD2. This CDR3 contains 13 residues. V shed 5 bases, J shed 6 bases, and the junction held 5 bases outside the gene matches. Germline lookup yields CDR1 MNHEY and CDR2 SVGAGI.